The clone carrying this TCR beta chain has more than one count but fewer than ten. The antigen is not known. The record originates from a study of cytomegalovirus exposure and HLA in healthy donors. Study as a whole: It was reported in a later analysis that the same platform had been used for the 120 validation repertoires as for the 550 to 750 first-cohort repertoires.

Assay used: immunoSEQ multiplex PCR; TCRdb lists only in-frame clones, some missing. The sample has 350,000 or so clones, around 86% seen once. The study, taken as a whole, reports: Most TCRs appeared rarely, but some public TCRs recurred in many donors.

The length of the CDR3 is 14 residues. Trimming took off 5 bases at V and 7 bases at J, with 15 bases between the two ends. From germline, CDR1 is KGHSH and CDR2 LQKENI. The V gene is TRBV18, the J gene TRBJ1-5, with D perhaps TRBD1 (5 bases). The sample was PBMCs. The TCR sequence derives from a woman aged 18-35 years in good health and CMV-seronegative. The CDR3 sequence is CASSSESRGQPQHF. The CDR3 coding sequence is TGTGCCAGCTCATCGGAGTCAAGGGGCCAGCCCCAGCATTTT.